This T cell receptor (beta chain) was sequenced for a study of radiotherapy plus CTLA-4 blockade in lung cancer. From germline, CDR1 is SEHNR and CDR2 FQNEAQ (reference sequence). There are 13 residues in the CDR3. Trimming shortened V by 6 bases and J by 1 base, and 9 bases separated the two germline ends. Assay used: immunoSEQ multiplex PCR; TCRdb lists only in-frame clones, some missing. The sample consists of roughly 66,000 clones, around 81% of them appearing once. The sequence was collected from a human donor with non-small cell lung cancer who had a partial response to radiotherapy plus ipilimumab. The V gene is TRBV7-9, the J gene TRBJ1-1; D gene unclear. This specimen consisted of peripheral blood, obtained from a patient treated with radiotherapy plus ipilimumab. CDR3 nucleotide sequence: TGTGCCAGCAGATCCGGGGAGAACACTGAAGCTTTCTTT. It encodes CASRSGENTEAFF.